This note documents a single T cell receptor (beta chain) sequence. The study included ophthalmopathy patients with Clinical Activity Score at least 3, NOSPECS grade at least 4 and duration under 3 months. A patient was excluded if there was uncontrolled infection, other autoimmune disease, pregnancy or lactation. Each diagnosis was grounded in clinical symptoms, serum thyroxine and TRAb, thyroid ultrasound, and orbital computed tomography. From RNA transcripts, TCR beta CDR3 regions were amplified. The HTBI primer set drove a first-round RT-PCR of the TCR CDR3. A single record per CDR3 protein comes from TCRdb applying MiXCR to the multiplex PCR reads. The sample lists roughly 600,000 distinct CDR3 sequences, more than 12% occurring once. This entry comes from a study of T cells in Graves' hyperthyroidism and ophthalmopathy. The CDR3 is 13 amino acids. The V gene's germline CDR1 is DFQATT and CDR2 SNEGSKA (reference sequence). With 2 bases removed from V and 5 bases from J, the gap between germline ends came to 12 bases.

V and J are TRBV20-1 and TRBJ1-1; D remains ambiguous. This clonotype was sampled from a woman aged 45 to 65 with Graves' ophthalmopathy. Sequences were obtained from blood. CDR3 residues: CSARLSRRTEAFF. The CDR3 coding sequence is TGCAGTGCTAGATTATCGAGGAGGACTGAAGCTTTCTTT.